The rows below give T cell receptor beta chains drawn from one sample of a study of tumor-infiltrating lymphocytes in primary liver carcinoma. TCRdb re-called the multiplex PCR reads through MiXCR, storing one row per CDR3 protein. The data contain 100,000 to 150,000 distinct CDR3 sequences, 50% to 80% of them seen just once; the ten biggest clones take up 8% to 9%. Input material: liver tumor tissue from sampling region 3. Receptor source: a woman aged 55-70 years with primary liver carcinoma and hepatitis B virus infection. Both conserved end residues are part of each CDR3. Not every row has a clone size; where given, it reads once, few, many or a size class.

J gene	clone size	V gene	CDR3 protein
TRBJ1-5	many	TRBV4-1	CASSQDRSRGFNQPQHF
TRBJ2-3	-	TRBV10-3	CVISAGTGADTQYF
TRBJ1-1	many	TRBV6-1	CASSDDGSTEAFF
TRBJ2-1	-	TRBV6-5	CASSLLGRTSGQDNEQLF
TRBJ2-3	few	TRBV7-9	CASSLGGSDTQYF
TRBJ2-7	once	TRBV11-2	CASSETGTNFYEQYF
TRBJ2-7	-	TRBV11-2	CDTSVQGEASGITYEEYF
TRBJ2-7	-	TRBV11-2	CASSRRLAGGPGEQYF
TRBJ2-7	few	TRBV7-9	CASSFPGTGLNEQYF
-	-	TRBV6-6	CASRPDLGGGKETQFF
TRBJ1-6	once	TRBV28	CASSIQSYYNSPLHF
TRBJ2-1	-	TRBV11-2	CATGAGSFYNEQFF
TRBJ1-1	-	TRBV11-2	CASSFIGGSTEAFF
TRBJ2-3	-	TRBV6-5	CASRRAGVNTETQYF
TRBJ2-3	-	TRBV11-2	CASKPELGTDTEYF
TRBJ1-5	-	TRBV4-1	CASSQENNGGQPQHF
TRBJ2-7	-	TRBV28	CARSVSQGSLYEQYF
TRBJ2-3	-	TRBV10-1	CASSETWARDTQYF
TRBJ2-1	few	TRBV2	CASTRQGSYNEQFF
TRBJ2-7	-	TRBV6-2/TRBV6-3	CATWGAREHYF
TRBJ2-6	-	TRBV6-5	CASSLDGSGANILTF
TRBJ1-1	-	TRBV11-3	CASNPSPDSGAFF
TRBJ1-2	-	TRBV6-4	CASSAMAGQLSGYTF
TRBJ2-5	-	TRBV6-1	CASSEQTGNQEAQYF
TRBJ2-3	-	TRBV7-8	CASSSMTPGQGQLDTQYF
TRBJ2-3	many	TRBV5-4	CASSLAAGVTDTQYF
TRBJ2-3	medium-sized	TRBV11-2	CASSLLPSTDTQYF
TRBJ2-1	-	TRBV18	CASSPSDSRRFF
TRBJ2-2	many	TRBV12-3/TRBV12-4	CASSSTGPTGELFF
TRBJ1-5	-	TRBV12-3/TRBV12-4	CASSFLGARYGNQPQHF
TRBJ2-5	many	TRBV6-6	CASGQGQDQQETQYF
TRBJ2-5	few	TRBV5-1	CASSLEKGEETQYF
TRBJ2-5	-	TRBV7-9	CASTLGRVEETQYF
TRBJ2-7	few	TRBV5-1	CASSLIGQISYEQYF
TRBJ2-1	few	TRBV5-1	CASSLGGSNEQFF
TRBJ2-1	-	TRBV11-2	CASNRWTSRLESEQFF
TRBJ2-5	-	TRBV11-2	CASSQTLGEAQETQYF
TRBJ1-2	-	TRBV5-1	CASSQGGGRGTSNYGYTF
TRBJ2-7	-	TRBV11-2	CAGSSDRGYKQYF
TRBJ2-5	-	TRBV11-2	CASQRRGAVETQYF
TRBJ1-1	-	TRBV6-6	CASGMTGNTEAFF